The 7 T cell receptor beta chains reported below all come from one sample, sequenced in a study of T cells in Graves' hyperthyroidism and ophthalmopathy (dated by TCRdb to about 2019). The library was generated by multiplex PCR. The sequencer was an Illumina HiSeq 2000. The TCR beta CDR3 regions were amplified from RNA transcripts. The TCR CDR3 was subjected to a first round of RT-PCR using the HTBI primer set and the Qiagen OneStep RT-PCR kit. Starting from the raw public reads, TCRdb applied fastp trimming at Q25, assembled clones with MiXCR and retained in-frame beta chains. Every entry covers one CDR3 protein and lists the most common genes and DNA from its rows. This sample gives some 490,000 distinct CDR3 sequences in total; about 22% of them show up just once. The top ten clonotypes cover around 47% of the sample. Sequenced material: blood. These receptors all come from a woman aged 65 to 85 with Graves' ophthalmopathy.

This clonotype was found a few times. The chain links TRBV30 to TRBJ2-1, with no clear D. The CDR3 contains 11 residues. The V end was cut by 2 bases, the J end by 4 bases, with 3 bases between. CDR1 GTSNPN and CDR2 SVGIG come from the germline V gene (reference sequence). The CDR3 spells CAWSPYNEQFF. The DNA of the CDR3 is TGTGCCTGGAGTCCTTACAATGAGCAGTTCTTC.

The rearrangement uses TRBV20-1 and TRBJ2-5; the D gene could be TRBD1 or TRBD2 (5 bases each). CDR1 and CDR2 from the germline V gene are DFQATT and SNEGSKA (reference sequence). This CDR3 is 12 amino acids long. The ends were cut back, 3 bases at V and 7 bases at J, with 12 bases in the middle. The CDR3 is CSASPRGGTQYF. CDR3 sequence (DNA): TGCAGTGCTAGCCCCCGTGGGGGGACCCAGTACTTC.

This clonotype was counted only a few times. This sequence joins TRBV18 and TRBJ2-1; TRBD2 matches at 11 bases. Trimming took 8 bases from V and 10 from J; bases not matched to a gene: 13. Per germline, CDR1 KGHSH and CDR2 LQKENI. The CDR3 spans 15 residues. CDR3 region: CASAYSGTSGREQFF. For the CDR3, the DNA is TGTGCCAGCGCTTATTCCGGGACTAGCGGACGGGAGCAGTTCTTC.

As regards this clonotype: One junction end disagrees with the germline gene, perhaps due to a read error. The chain has TRBV5-1 and TRBJ2-7; 9 bases align to TRBD1. Germline CDR1 and CDR2: SGHRS and YFSETQ. The CDR3 totals 14 residues. The CDR3 DNA follows: TGTGCCAGCAGCCCCCAGGGACAGGGTTTCGAGCAGTACTTC. Translation gives CASSPQGQGFEQYF.

This clonotype was recorded at least ten times. The chain is built from TRBV12-3 or TRBV12-4 and TRBJ2-1, with D maybe TRBD1 (6 bases). V lost 8 bases, J lost 7 bases, and 15 bases lay in between. The CDR3 runs to 13 residues. The DNA for the CDR3 is TGTGCCAGCGGCAGTGGGGGCGGGAATGAGCAGTTCTTC. Protein: CASGSGGGNEQFF.

This clonotype was seen at least ten times. In DNA, the CDR3 is TGTGCCAGCAGCCCTACTGGGTATCGAGAAAAACTGTTTTTT. This encodes CASSPTGYREKLFF. The chain uses TRBV11-2 and TRBJ1-4; D is ambiguous. V was trimmed by 5 bases and J by 8 bases, leaving 15 bases between them. CDR1 is SGHAT and CDR2 is FQNNGV in the germline V gene. The CDR3 has 14 residues.

This clonotype was found a few times. The CDR3 loop is CASGDSTDTQYF. CDR3 DNA: TGTGCCAGCGGCGACAGCACAGATACGCAGTATTTT. J is TRBJ2-3 and V is TRBV28; no clear D. The CDR3 extends over 12 amino acids. Trimming shortened V by 8 bases and J by 0 bases, and 6 bases separated the two germline ends. Germline V lookup: CDR1 MDHEN, CDR2 SYDVKM.